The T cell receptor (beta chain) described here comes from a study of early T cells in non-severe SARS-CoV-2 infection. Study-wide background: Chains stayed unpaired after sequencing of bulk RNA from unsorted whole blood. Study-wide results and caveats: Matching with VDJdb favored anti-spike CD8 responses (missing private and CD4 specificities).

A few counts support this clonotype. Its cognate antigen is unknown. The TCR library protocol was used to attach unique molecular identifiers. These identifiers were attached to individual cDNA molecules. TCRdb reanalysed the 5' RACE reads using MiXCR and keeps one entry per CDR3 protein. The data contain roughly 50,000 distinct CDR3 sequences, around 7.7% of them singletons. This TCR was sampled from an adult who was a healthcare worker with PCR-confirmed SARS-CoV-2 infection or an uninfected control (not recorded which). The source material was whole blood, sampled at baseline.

CDR3: CASSSRGLNQETQYF. DNA of the CDR3: TGTGCCAGCAGCTCCCGAGGACTAAATCAAGAGACCCAGTACTTC. The genes are TRBV5-6 and TRBJ2-5; D might be TRBD2 (6 bases). Trimming removed 3 bases from V and 2 bases from J, with 14 bases in between. The CDR3 sequence is 15 residues long. Germline CDR1 and CDR2: SGHDT and YYEEEE.